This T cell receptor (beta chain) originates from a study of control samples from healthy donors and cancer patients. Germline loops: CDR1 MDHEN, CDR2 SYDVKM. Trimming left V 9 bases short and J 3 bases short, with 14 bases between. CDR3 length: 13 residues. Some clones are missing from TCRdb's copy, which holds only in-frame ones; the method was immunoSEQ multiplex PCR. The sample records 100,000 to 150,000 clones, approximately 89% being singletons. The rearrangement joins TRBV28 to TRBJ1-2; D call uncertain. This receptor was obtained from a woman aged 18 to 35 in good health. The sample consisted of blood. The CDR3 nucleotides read TGTGCCAGTAGGAACTACGGACACTATGGCTACACCTTC. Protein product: CASRNYGHYGYTF.